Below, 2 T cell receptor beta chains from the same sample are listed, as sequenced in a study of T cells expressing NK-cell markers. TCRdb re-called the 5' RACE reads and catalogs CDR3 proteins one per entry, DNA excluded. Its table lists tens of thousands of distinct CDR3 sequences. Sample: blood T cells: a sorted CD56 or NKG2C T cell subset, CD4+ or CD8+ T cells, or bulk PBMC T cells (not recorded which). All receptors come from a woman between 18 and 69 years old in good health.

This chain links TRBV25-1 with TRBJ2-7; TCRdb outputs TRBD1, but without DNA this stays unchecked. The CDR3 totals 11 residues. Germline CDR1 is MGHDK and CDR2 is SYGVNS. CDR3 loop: CASSDLFEQYF.

CDR3 in amino acids: CASSAPGTGWDEKLFF. This rearrangement joins TRBV4-1 to TRBJ1-4; TCRdb indicates TRBD1, and absent DNA this call remains unverified. Germline V gene lookup returns CDR1 MGHRA and CDR2 YSYEKL. The CDR3 consists of 16 residues.